The entry below gives a single TCR beta chain sequence along with its context. Germline CDR1 and CDR2: SGHRS and YFSETQ. Between the trimmed V and J ends, which lost 4 bases and 6 bases, there was a span of 15 bases. CDR3 length equals 14 residues. This record belongs to a study of technical replicates of blood from several donors. TCRdb's copy holds only in-frame clones and misses some; the assay was immunoSEQ multiplex PCR. The repertoire holds around 80,000 clones, with 98% as singletons. Sequencing was done on a sample of T cells isolated from PBMCs. The clonotype comes from a human donor in good health. The J gene is TRBJ2-3, the V gene TRBV5-1, with a possible D match to TRBD1 (5 bases). CDR3 nucleotides: TGCGCCAGCAGCCTAGGACAAACCTCGGATACGCAGTATTTT. Protein sequence: CASSLGQTSDTQYF.